One sample yielded the 3 T cell receptor beta chains listed below, sequenced in a study of blood T cell repertoires in COVID-19 (dated by TCRdb to between 2020 and 2021). The library was prepared using the immunoSEQ multiplex PCR assay. Imported from immuneACCESS, the table was reduced by TCRdb to in-frame sequences with V and J called. These copies leave out some clones; in studies compared against another copy, an unresolved V gene accounts for under half, and the cause of the remainder is not known. The sample profile shows around 130,000 clones; about 85% of them were found once. Of the sample, about 9.9% falls within the top ten clones. Sequenced material: peripheral blood. The receptors here all came from a man in his forties with active or convalescent COVID-19.

The chain employs TRBV7-2 and TRBJ2-2, with 9 bases fitting TRBD1. The CDR3 extends over 17 amino acids. The V gene's germline CDR1 is SGHTA and CDR2 FQGNSA. V was pared by 4 bases and J by 1 base, with 7 bases of the junction left unmatched. The CDR3 DNA is TGTGCCAGCAGCTCCCCGAGGGGACAGGGGAACACCGGGGAGCTGTTTTTT. Residues: CASSSPRGQGNTGELFF.

The genes are TRBV11-3 and TRBJ1-4; perhaps TRBD1 as D (6 bases). This CDR3 spans 17 amino acids. Germline lookup yields CDR1 SGHNT and CDR2 YENEEA. V shed 4 bases and J shed 5 bases, with 20 bases lying between them. CDR3: CASSSVRQAGENEKLFF. The CDR3 DNA sequence: TGTGCCAGCAGCTCAGTGCGACAGGCGGGGGAGAATGAAAAACTGTTTTTT.

The table lists this clone with a count of one. The V and J genes are TRBV14 and TRBJ1-1; no definite D call. The germline V gene encodes CDR1 SGHDN and CDR2 FVKESK. V lost 1 base and J lost 1, with 4 bases in between. The CDR3 sequence is 13 residues long. The CDR3: CASSQVQNTEAFF. CDR3 nucleotide sequence: TGTGCCAGCAGCCAAGTACAGAACACTGAAGCTTTCTTT.